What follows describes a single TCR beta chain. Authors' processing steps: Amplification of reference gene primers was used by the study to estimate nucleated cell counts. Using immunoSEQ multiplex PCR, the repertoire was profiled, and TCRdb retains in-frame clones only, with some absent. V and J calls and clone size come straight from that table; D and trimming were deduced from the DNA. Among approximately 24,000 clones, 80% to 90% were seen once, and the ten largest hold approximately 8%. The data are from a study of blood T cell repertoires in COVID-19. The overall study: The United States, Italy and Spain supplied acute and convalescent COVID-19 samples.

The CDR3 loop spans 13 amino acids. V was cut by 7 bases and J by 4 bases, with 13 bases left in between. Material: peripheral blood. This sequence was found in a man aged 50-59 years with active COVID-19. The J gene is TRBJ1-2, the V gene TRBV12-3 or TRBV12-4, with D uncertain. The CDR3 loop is CASTLETAYGYTF. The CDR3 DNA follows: TGTGCCAGCACCCTTGAGACTGCCTATGGCTACACCTTC.